The 10 T cell receptor beta chains reported below all come from one sample, sequenced in a study of shared clonotypes between healthy human individuals. Method: immunoSEQ multiplex PCR; TCRdb's copy keeps in-frame clones and lacks some. This table has roughly 2.2 million clones, 85% to 95% appearing once. The sample comprised naive CD4+ T cells from PBMCs. Subset of the sample: CD45RA+ positively selected. All receptors come from a man younger than 30 in good health. Some clones in this sample may be carry-over from other donors' samples.

There are a few counts of this clone. The V and J genes are TRBV29-1 and TRBJ1-1, with D uncertain. V was clipped by 2 bases and J by 0 bases, with 13 bases between them. The CDR3 sequence is 15 residues long. The germline gives CDR1 SQVTM, CDR2 ANQGSEA. The CDR3 DNA sequence: TGCAGCGTTGAAACGGCTTTGGCGATGAACACTGAAGCTTTCTTT. It translates to CSVETALAMNTEAFF.

This clone was detected only a few times. This sample also contains other DNA sequences that code for the same CDR3. The rearrangement links TRBV18 to TRBJ1-1; the D is unclear. Germline loops: CDR1 KGHSH, CDR2 LQKENI. With 0 bases removed from V and 3 bases from J, the gap between germline ends came to 8 bases. This CDR3 region has 14 residues. CDR3 bases: TGTGCCAGCTCACCACCGGGGTTGGACACTGAAGCTTTCTTT. Amino acid sequence: CASSPPGLDTEAFF. The variable domain in full, with the rest retrieved from reference TRBV18 and TRBJ1-1, is NAGVMQNPRHLVRRRGQEARLRCSPMKGHSHVYWYRQLPEEGLKFMVYLQKENIIDESGMPKERFSAEFPKEGPSILRIQQVVRGDSAAYFCASSPPGLDTEAFFGQGTRLTVV.

This sequence joins TRBV2 and TRBJ1-1, with D unresolved. The CDR3 runs 13 residues. The ends were cut back, 8 bases at V and 1 base at J, with 11 bases in the middle. Germline CDR1 reads SNHLY; CDR2 reads FYNNEI. This CDR3 reads CASVGFTNTEAFF. In DNA form, the CDR3 reads TGTGCCAGCGTGGGATTCACGAACACTGAAGCTTTCTTT. The entire variable domain, with the rest obtained from reference TRBV2 and TRBJ1-1, is as follows: EPEVTQTPSHQVTQMGQEVILRCVPISNHLYFYWYRQILGQKVEFLVSFYNNEISEKSEIFDDQFSVERPDGSNFTLKIRSTKLEDSAMYFCASVGFTNTEAFFGQGTRLTVV.

This chain uses TRBV5-4 with TRBJ1-1; 8 bases map to TRBD1. The CDR3 totals 14 residues. Germline CDR1 is SGHNT and CDR2 is YYREEE (reference sequence). The V and J ends lost 5 bases and 5 bases, in that order; junction bases with no gene match: 8. This CDR3 reads CASSTSGTGTEAFF. The CDR3 DNA follows: TGTGCCAGCAGTACATCCGGGACAGGAACTGAAGCTTTCTTT.

This rearrangement joins TRBV27 to TRBJ2-7; 11 bases agree with TRBD2. The CDR3 covers 19 residues. Looked up from germline, CDR1 is MNHEY and CDR2 is SMNVEV (reference sequence). V lost 5 bases and J lost 2; bases outside the gene matches: 17. The CDR3 loop reads CASSTSGGSGLAVPYEQYF. The DNA for the CDR3 is TGTGCCAGCAGTACTAGCGGGGGTTCAGGACTAGCGGTACCCTACGAGCAGTACTTC.

This clone was picked up a small number of times. The chain couples TRBV20-1 to TRBJ1-1; the D is unclear. In germline, CDR1 is DFQATT, CDR2 SNEGSKA (reference sequence). The CDR3 contains 11 residues. V was pared by 1 base and J by 11 bases, with 11 bases between. CDR3 DNA sequence: TGCAGTGCTAGAGCCTCAGCGGGGGCTTTCTTT. Encoded protein: CSARASAGAFF.

A word on this clone: Other DNA sequences in this sample translate to the same CDR3. V gene TRBV6-5 combines with J gene TRBJ1-2; tentative D call: TRBD1 (6 bases). From germline, CDR1 is MNHEY and CDR2 SVGAGI. V shed 0 bases and J shed 6 bases, with 8 bases lying between them. CDR3 length: 13 residues. The CDR3 reads CASSYSRGNGYTF. In DNA form, the CDR3 reads TGTGCCAGCAGTTACTCGAGGGGGAATGGCTACACCTTC.

The chain joins TRBV5-1 to TRBJ2-5, with 13 nucleotides matching TRBD2. CDR1 is SGHRS and CDR2 is YFSETQ in the germline V gene. This CDR3 has 17 residues. The ends lost 4 bases at V and 2 bases at J; junction bases unmatched: 8. CDR3 region: CASSPIPGLAGQETQYF. The CDR3 DNA is TGCGCCAGCAGCCCCATCCCGGGACTAGCGGGACAAGAGACCCAGTACTTC.

This chain links TRBV5-8 with TRBJ2-5; a weak D match, TRBD2 (6 bases). V lost 4 bases and J lost 5, with 18 bases in between. The CDR3 spans 15 residues. Germline lookup yields CDR1 SGHTS and CDR2 YDEGEE. CDR3 residues: CASSPPELAVETQYF. The CDR3, as DNA: TGTGCCAGCAGCCCGCCGGAACTAGCTGTTGAGACCCAGTACTTC.

V gene TRBV6-5 combines with J gene TRBJ1-5; TRBD1 is a possible D gene (6 bases). The CDR3 runs 13 residues. Trimming cost V 8 bases and J 5 bases, with 13 bases left between them. Germline loops: CDR1 MNHEY, CDR2 SVGAGI. The CDR3 DNA follows: TGTGCCAGCCAGAGAAACAGGGATCAGCCCCAGCATTTT. Translation: CASQRNRDQPQHF.